The clone carrying this T cell receptor beta chain occurred a few times. The target antigen is unknown. This PCR relied on a set of 60 Vbeta primers and 13 Jbeta primers. Using immunoSEQ multiplex PCR, the repertoire was profiled, and TCRdb retains in-frame clones only, with some absent. The table has a few hundred thousand clones, roughly 80% seen once. These data belong to a study of cytomegalovirus exposure and HLA in healthy donors. General study results and limits: Reportedly, a later analysis found an Asian-associated ancestry cluster had fewer N-insertions than the roughly 670-donor mean.

The length of the CDR3 is 15 residues. The germline CDR1 and CDR2 sequences are SEHNR and FQNEAQ (reference sequence). V shed 5 bases and J shed 1 base, with 12 bases lying between them. The chain links TRBV7-9 to TRBJ2-1; the D is unclear. The sample was PBMCs. The TCR comes from a girl aged 2 to 9 in good health and CMV-seronegative. The CDR3 loop is CASSPSDWSYNEQFF. Here the CDR3 DNA reads TGTGCCAGCAGCCCTTCCGACTGGTCCTACAATGAGCAGTTCTTC.